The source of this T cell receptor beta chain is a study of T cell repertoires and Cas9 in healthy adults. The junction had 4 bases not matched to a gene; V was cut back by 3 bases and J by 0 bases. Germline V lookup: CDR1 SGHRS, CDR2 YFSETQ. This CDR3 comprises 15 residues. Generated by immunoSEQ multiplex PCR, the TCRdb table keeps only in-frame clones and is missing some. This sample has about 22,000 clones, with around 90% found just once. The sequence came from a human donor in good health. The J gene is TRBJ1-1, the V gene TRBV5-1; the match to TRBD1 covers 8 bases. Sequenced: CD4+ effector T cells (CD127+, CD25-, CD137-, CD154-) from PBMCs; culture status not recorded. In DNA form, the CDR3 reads TGCGCCAGCAGCTGGGGGACAGGTATGAACACTGAAGCTTTCTTT. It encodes CASSWGTGMNTEAFF.